Here is one T cell receptor beta chain with its context. The target of this receptor is not known. One base away there is no much larger clone; base qualities are not given. The source of the sample is a study of blood T cell repertoires in COVID-19 (dated by TCRdb to 2020 to 2022). General notes on the study: Samples from collaborators originated in the United States, Italy and Spain and spanned both the acute and convalescent phases of COVID-19. The material from the prospective study consisted of cDNA or gDNA derived from T cells, B-cell-depleted T cells, or PBMCs. Subjects who had been exposed to COVID-19, were actively infected with it, or had recovered from it provided the deeply sampled blood TCRbeta repertoires that made up the dataset. The repertoires were released in a freely available public database intended as a resource for research on the immune response to SARS-CoV-2. The samples were drawn from the first 160 participants of the ongoing ImmuneRACE study and from over a thousand subjects provided by 6 global collaborators. Sample metadata almost always included a de-identified subject ID, COVID-19 status, age in years and sex. Where available, HLA class I and class II types were taken from metadata supplied by the sample provider and were not determined by assay-based typing. General findings and caveats noted by the study authors: The amount of clinical and demographic metadata varied by source and participant and was provided uncurated.

In the prospective study, participants were about 18 to 95 years old, resided in approximately 22 geographic areas of the United States, and were enrolled through a virtual design. To assign participants to cohorts, the prospective study relied on clinical history that participants themselves reported in a screening survey and a study questionnaire. Recovered participants in ImmuneRACE Cohort 3 were defined as having two consecutive negative NP/OP PCR tests, clearance from a healthcare professional, or resolution of symptoms. In the prospective study, whole blood, serum and a nasopharyngeal or oropharyngeal swab were collected from each participant by mobile phlebotomists. Over a roughly two-month period, participants in the prospective study had the option of providing additional blood draws and questionnaires. Prospective study blood samples were shipped either frozen or at room temperature before DNA extraction.

V is reduced by 3 bases and J by 1 base, leaving a spacing of 12 bases between them. Including the terminal cysteine and phenylalanine, the CDR3 comprises 15 residues. The CDR3 DNA has 45 bases and is translated from base 1. The germline V gene gives CDR1 as SNHLY and CDR2 as FYNNEI. TCRbeta CDR3 regions were amplified from genomic DNA by means of the immunoSEQ Assay, a bias-controlled multiplex PCR. For the original study's pipeline: Nucleated cell counts per sample were estimated from amplification of reference gene primers within the assay. To quantify the absolute abundance of each unique TCRbeta CDR3 rearrangement, sequence reads were collapsed and filtered. For each sample, productive Simpson clonality was calculated as the square root of Simpson's diversity index across productive rearrangements. TCRdb carries this immuneACCESS record with in-frame sequences only. Its versions omit some clonotypes, under half of them owing to an unresolved V gene in the studies checked, with the rest unexplained. For V, J and clone size, that table is used; D and trimming come from the DNA. For this sample there are some 490,000 clones; about nine tenths appear just once. 6.5% to 9.5% of the sample is held by the ten biggest clonotypes.

The specimen sequenced was PBMCs or T cells enriched from blood (not recorded which). The origin of this receptor is a woman aged 60 to 75 who had recovered from COVID-19. The chain employs TRBV2 and TRBJ1-1, with the D segment identity uncertain. The CDR3 sequence is CASSEGGWGNTEAFF. The nucleotide sequence is TGTGCCAGCAGTGAGGGAGGTTGGGGGAACACTGAAGCTTTCTTT.